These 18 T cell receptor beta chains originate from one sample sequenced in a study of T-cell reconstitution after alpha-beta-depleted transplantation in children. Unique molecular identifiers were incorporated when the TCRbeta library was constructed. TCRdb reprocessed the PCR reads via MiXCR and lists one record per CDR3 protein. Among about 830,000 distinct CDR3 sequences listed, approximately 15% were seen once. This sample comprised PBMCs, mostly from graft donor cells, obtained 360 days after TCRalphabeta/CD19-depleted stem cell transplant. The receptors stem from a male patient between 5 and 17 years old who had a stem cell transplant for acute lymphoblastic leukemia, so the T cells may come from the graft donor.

In nucleotides, the CDR3 is TGTGCCAGCAGTTCCACACCGGGACTAGCGATATACGAGCAGTACTTC. Translated, it gives CASSSTPGLAIYEQYF. The chain couples TRBV27 to TRBJ2-7; 10 nucleotides line up with TRBD2. Trimming removed 4 bases from V and 4 bases from J; junction bases left unmatched: 10. The V gene's germline CDR1 is MNHEY and CDR2 SMNVEV (reference sequence). CDR3 size: 16 residues.

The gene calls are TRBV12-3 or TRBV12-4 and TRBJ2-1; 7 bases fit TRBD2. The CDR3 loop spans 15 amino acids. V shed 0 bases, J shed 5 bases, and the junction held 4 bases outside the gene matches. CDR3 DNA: TGTGCCAGCAGTTTAGCGCTGGCGGGAGACAATGAGCAGTTCTTC. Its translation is CASSLALAGDNEQFF.

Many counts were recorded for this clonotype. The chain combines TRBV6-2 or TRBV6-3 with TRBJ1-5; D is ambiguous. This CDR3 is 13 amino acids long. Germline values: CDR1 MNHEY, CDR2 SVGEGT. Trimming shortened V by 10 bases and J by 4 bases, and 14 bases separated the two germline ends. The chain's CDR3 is CATQKVRNQPQHF. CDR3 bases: TGTGCCACCCAGAAAGTAAGGAATCAGCCCCAGCATTTT.

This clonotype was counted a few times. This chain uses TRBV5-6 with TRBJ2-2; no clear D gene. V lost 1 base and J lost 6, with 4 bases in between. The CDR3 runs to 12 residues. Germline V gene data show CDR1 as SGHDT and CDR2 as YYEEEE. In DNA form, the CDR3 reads TGTGCCAGCAGCTTGTGGCCCGGGGAGCTGTTTTTT. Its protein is CASSLWPGELFF.

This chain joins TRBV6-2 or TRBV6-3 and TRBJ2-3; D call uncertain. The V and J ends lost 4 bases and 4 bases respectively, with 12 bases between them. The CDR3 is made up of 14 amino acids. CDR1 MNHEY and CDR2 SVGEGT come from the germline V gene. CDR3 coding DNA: TGTGCCAGCAGTTCATACGTTCGGGCAGATACGCAGTATTTT. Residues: CASSSYVRADTQYF.

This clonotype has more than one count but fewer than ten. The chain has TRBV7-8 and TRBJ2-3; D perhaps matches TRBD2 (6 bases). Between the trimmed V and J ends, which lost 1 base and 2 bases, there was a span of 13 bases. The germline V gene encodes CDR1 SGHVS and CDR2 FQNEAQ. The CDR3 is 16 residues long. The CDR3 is CASSLGRLELTDTQYF. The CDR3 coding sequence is TGTGCCAGCAGCTTAGGGCGACTAGAACTCACAGATACGCAGTATTTT.

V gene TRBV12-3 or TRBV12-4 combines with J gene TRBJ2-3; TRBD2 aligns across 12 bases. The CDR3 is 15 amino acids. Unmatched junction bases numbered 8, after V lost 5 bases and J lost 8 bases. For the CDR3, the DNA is TGTGCCAGCAGTCCCAGGACTAGCGGGATGGGTACGCAGTATTTT. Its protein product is CASSPRTSGMGTQYF.

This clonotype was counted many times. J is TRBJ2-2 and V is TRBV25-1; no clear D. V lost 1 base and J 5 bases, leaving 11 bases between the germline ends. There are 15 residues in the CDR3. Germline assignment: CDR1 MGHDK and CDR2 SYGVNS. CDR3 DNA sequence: TGTGCCAGCAGTGAATCCCGGGTGGGGACCGGGGAGCTGTTTTTT. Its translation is CASSESRVGTGELFF.

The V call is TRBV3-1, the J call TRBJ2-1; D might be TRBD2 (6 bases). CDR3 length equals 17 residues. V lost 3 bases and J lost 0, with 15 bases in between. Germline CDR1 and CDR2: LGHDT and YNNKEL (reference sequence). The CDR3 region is CASSHMAGGTSYNEQFF. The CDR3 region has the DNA TGTGCCAGCAGCCACATGGCGGGCGGGACCTCCTACAATGAGCAGTTCTTC.

CDR3: CATSRSAGTSGLGEQFF. The CDR3 coding sequence is TGTGCCACCAGCAGAAGTGCCGGGACTAGCGGGTTGGGCGAGCAGTTCTTC. This chain joins TRBV15 and TRBJ2-1; TRBD2 agrees at 12 bases. Germline loops: CDR1 LNHNV, CDR2 YYDKDF (reference sequence). With 2 bases clipped from V and 10 bases from J, the junction kept 12 bases outside the gene matches. This CDR3 comprises 17 residues.

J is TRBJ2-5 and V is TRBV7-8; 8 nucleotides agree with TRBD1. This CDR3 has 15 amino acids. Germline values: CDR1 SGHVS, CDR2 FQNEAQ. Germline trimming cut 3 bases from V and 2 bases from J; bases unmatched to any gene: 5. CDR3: CASSFTWTGQETQYF. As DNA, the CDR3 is TGTGCCAGCAGCTTTACTTGGACAGGGCAAGAGACCCAGTACTTC.

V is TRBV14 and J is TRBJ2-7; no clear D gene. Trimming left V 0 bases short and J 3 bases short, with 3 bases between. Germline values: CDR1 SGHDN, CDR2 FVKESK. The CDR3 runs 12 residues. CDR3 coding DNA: TGTGCCAGCAGCCAAGACGGCTACGAGCAGTACGTC. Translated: CASSQDGYEQYV.

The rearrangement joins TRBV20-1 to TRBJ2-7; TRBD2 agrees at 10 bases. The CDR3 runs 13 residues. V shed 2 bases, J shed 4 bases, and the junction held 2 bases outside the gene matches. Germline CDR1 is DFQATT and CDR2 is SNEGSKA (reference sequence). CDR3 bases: TGCAGTGCTAGACTTAGCGGGAGGTACGAGCAGTACTTC. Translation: CSARLSGRYEQYF.

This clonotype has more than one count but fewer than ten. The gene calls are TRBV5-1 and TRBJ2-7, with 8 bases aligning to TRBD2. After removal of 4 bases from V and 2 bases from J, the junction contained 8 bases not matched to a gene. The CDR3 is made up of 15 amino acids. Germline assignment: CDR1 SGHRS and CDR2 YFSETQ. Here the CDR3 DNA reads TGCGCCAGCAGCGGACGGGGGGGGGCGACCTACGAGCAGTACTTC. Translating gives CASSGRGGATYEQYF.

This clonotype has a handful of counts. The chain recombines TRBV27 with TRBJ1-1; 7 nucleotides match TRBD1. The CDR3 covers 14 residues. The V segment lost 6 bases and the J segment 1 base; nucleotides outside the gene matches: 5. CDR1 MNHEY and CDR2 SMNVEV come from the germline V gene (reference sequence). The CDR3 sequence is CASSNDRANTEAFF. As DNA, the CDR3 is TGTGCCAGCAGCAATGACAGGGCGAACACTGAAGCTTTCTTT.

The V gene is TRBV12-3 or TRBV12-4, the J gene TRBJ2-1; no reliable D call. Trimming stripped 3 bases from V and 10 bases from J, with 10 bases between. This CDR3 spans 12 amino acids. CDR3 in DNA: TGTGCCAGCAGTTTGCGCCTTTGGGAGCAGTTCTTC. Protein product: CASSLRLWEQFF.

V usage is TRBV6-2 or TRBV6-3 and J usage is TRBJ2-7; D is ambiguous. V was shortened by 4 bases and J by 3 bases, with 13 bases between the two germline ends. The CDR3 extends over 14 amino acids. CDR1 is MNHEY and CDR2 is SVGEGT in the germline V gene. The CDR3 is CASSSPPVYYEQYF. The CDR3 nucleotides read TGTGCCAGCAGTTCCCCCCCGGTTTACTACGAGCAGTACTTC.

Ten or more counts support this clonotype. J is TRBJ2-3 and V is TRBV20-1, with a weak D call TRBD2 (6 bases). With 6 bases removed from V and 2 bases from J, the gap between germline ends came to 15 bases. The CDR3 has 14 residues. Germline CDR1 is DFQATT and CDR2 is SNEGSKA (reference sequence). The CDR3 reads CSASPLANTDTQYF. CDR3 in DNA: TGCAGTGCGAGTCCCCTAGCGAACACAGATACGCAGTATTTT.